This is a list of T cell receptor beta chains from one sample in a study of cytomegalovirus exposure and HLA in healthy donors. The method was immunoSEQ multiplex PCR; TCRdb's version includes in-frame clones alone and lacks a portion of them. The sample holds over 85,000 clones, approximately 80% seen once. The source material was PBMCs. These receptors originate from a female donor in good health and CMV-seronegative. CDR3s leave out the opening cysteine and the closing phenylalanine or tryptophan. A D gene is named only where the DNA matches it firmly. Size is omitted from some rows. Given values are once, few, many or a class for expanded clones.

clone size	V gene	D gene	J gene	CDR3 protein
.	TRBV27	TRBD1	TRBJ1-4	ASSLLEGGGGGKLF
.	TRBV20-1	.	TRBJ1-1	TGGANTEAF
.	TRBV7-9	TRBD1	TRBJ1-4	ASSLGDRSETNEKLF
.	TRBV18	.	TRBJ2-7	ASSPAGGQEGQY
.	TRBV27	.	TRBJ1-5	ASSLGSGSQPQH
.	TRBV30	TRBD2	TRBJ2-1	AWSRGLAYNEQF
.	TRBV10-3	.	TRBJ1-1	AINRGGNTEAF
once	TRBV2	.	TRBJ1-5	ASTLQGASNQPQH
few	TRBV30	TRBD2	TRBJ2-3	AWTSGSTDTQY
.	TRBV7-9	TRBD2	TRBJ2-3	ASSLISGGADTQY
.	TRBV27	.	TRBJ1-4	ASSNFEKLF
once	TRBV4-2	.	TRBJ2-7	ASSSHLARSSYEQY
.	TRBV28	.	TRBJ1-2	ASSYPEMPNYGYT
.	TRBV27	.	TRBJ2-7	ASSLSAGWYEQY
.	TRBV18	.	TRBJ2-2	ASSGGEIGTGELF
.	TRBV28	TRBD1	TRBJ1-2	ASRSGDSNYGYT
once	TRBV2	TRBD1	TRBJ2-7	ASRATGGSLYEQY
.	TRBV7-2	TRBD2	TRBJ2-2	ASSPGGRERYGGELF